These 5 T cell receptor beta chains share one sample of origin, sequenced in a study of breast tumors, draining lymph nodes, adjacent tissues. TCRdb re-called the multiplex PCR reads with MiXCR, one entry per CDR3 protein. This table holds 55,000 to 75,000 distinct CDR3 sequences, less than 50% found once. The material sequenced was breast tumor tissue. Source of these receptors: a female donor with breast cancer. Some clones in this sample may be carry-over from other donors' samples.

V gene TRBV7-2 combines with J gene TRBJ2-3; D unclear. The CDR3 totals 13 residues. V was cut by 5 bases and J by 3 bases, with 9 bases left in between. Germline V gene data show CDR1 as SGHTA and CDR2 as FQGNSA. CDR3 DNA: TGTGCCAGCAGCGTAACGGTTACAGATACGCAGTATTTT. This encodes CASSVTVTDTQYF. The full variable domain, with the rest looked up from reference TRBV7-2 and TRBJ2-3, is GAGVSQSPSNKVTEKGKDVELRCDPISGHTALYWYRQSLGQGLEFLIYFQGNSAPDKSGLPSDRFSAERTGGSVSTLTIQRTQQEDSAVYLCASSVTVTDTQYFGPGTRLTVL.

This clonotype was detected a few times. The rearrangement uses TRBV20-1 and TRBJ1-1, with D perhaps matching TRBD1 (5 bases). CDR3 length: 13 residues. Trimming stripped 0 bases from V and 4 bases from J, with 9 bases between. CDR1 DFQATT and CDR2 SNEGSKA come from the germline V gene (reference sequence). Here the CDR3 DNA reads TGCAGTGCTAGAGATGGTAGGGGCACTGAAGCTTTCTTT. Translation gives CSARDGRGTEAFF.

As regards this clonotype: Given a much more abundant clone one base away, this may be a read error. The rearrangement uses TRBV6-6 and TRBJ1-4; tentatively, D is TRBD1 (5 bases). CDR1 MNHNY and CDR2 SVGAGI come from the germline V gene (reference sequence). This CDR3 has 14 amino acids. The germline V and J ends were trimmed by 5 bases and 8 bases, with 15 bases remaining between them. CDR3 in DNA: TGTGCCAGCAGTCACGGGACGGTAAAGGAAAAACTGTTTTTT. This translates into CASSHGTVKEKLFF.

As to this clonotype: The junction departs from germline at one end; a sequencing error may be responsible. This chain links TRBV7-2 with TRBJ1-2; D remains ambiguous. This CDR3 comprises 15 residues. Germline assignment: CDR1 SGHTA and CDR2 FQGNSA. The CDR3 sequence is CASSQSWATNYGYPF. DNA for the CDR3: TGTGCCAGCAGCCAAAGTTGGGCAACTAACTATGGCTACCCCTTC. The variable domain in full, with the rest retrieved from reference TRBV7-2 and TRBJ1-2, is GAGVSQSPSNKVTEKGKDVELRCDPISGHTALYWYRQSLGQGLEFLIYFQGNSAPDKSGLPSDRFSAERTGGSVSTLTIQRTQQEDSAVYLCASSQSWATNYGYPFGSGTRLTVV.

The chain uses TRBV19 and TRBJ2-1; 9 bases are a match to TRBD1. The DNA end favors TRBJ2-7, so the J call may be wrong. CDR1 LNHDA and CDR2 SQIVND come from the germline V gene (reference sequence). The CDR3 has 14 residues. The CDR3 DNA sequence: TGTGCCAGTAGTACTCGGACAGGGGTAGGGATGCAGTACTTC. Amino acid sequence: CASSTRTGVGMQYF.